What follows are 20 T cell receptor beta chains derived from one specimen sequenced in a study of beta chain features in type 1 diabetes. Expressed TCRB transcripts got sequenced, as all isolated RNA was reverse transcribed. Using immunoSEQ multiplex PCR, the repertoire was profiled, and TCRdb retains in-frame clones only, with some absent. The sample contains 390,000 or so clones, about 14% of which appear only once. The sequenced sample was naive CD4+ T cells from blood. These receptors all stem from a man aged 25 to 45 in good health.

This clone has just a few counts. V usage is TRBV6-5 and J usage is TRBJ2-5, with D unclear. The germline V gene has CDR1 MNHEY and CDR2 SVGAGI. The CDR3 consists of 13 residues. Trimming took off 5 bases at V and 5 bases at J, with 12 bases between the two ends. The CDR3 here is CASSLNWAETQYF. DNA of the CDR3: TGTGCCAGCAGTCTGAACTGGGCTGAGACCCAGTACTTC.

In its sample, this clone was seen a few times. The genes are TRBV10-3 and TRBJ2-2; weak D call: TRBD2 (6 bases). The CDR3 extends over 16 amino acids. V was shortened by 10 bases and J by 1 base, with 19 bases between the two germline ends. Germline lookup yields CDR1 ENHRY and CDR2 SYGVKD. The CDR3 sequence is CATMTRDSRNTGELFF. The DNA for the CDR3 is TGTGCCACCATGACCCGGGACTCCCGGAACACCGGGGAGCTGTTTTTT.

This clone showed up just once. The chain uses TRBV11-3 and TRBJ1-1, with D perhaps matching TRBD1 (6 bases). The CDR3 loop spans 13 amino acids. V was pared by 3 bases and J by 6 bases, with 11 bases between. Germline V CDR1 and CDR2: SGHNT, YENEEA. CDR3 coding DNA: TGTGCCAGCAGCTTGGGGGCAAAGGCTGAAGCTTTCTTT. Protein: CASSLGAKAEAFF.

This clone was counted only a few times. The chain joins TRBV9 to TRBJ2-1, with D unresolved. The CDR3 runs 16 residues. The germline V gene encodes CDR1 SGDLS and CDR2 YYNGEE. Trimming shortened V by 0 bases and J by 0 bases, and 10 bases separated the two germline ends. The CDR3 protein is CASSVGSRTSYNEQFF. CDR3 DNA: TGTGCCAGCAGCGTAGGGTCAAGGACCTCCTACAATGAGCAGTTCTTC.

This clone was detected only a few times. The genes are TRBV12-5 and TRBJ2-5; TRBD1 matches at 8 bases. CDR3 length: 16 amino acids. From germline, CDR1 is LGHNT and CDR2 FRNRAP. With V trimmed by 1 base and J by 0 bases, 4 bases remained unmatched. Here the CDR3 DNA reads TGTGCTAGTGGTTTGGGGACAGGGAAGTACCAAGAGACCCAGTACTTC. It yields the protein CASGLGTGKYQETQYF.

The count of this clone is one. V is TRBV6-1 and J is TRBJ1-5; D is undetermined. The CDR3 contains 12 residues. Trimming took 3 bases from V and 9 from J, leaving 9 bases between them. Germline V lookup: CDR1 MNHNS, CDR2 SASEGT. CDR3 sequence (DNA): TGTGCCAGCAGTGATCTTTTAGGGCCCCAGCATTTT. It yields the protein CASSDLLGPQHF.

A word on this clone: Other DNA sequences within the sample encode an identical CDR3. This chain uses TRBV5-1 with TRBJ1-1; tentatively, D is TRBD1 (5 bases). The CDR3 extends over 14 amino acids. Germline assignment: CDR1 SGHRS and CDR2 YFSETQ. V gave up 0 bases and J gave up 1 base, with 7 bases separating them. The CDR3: CASSLGQTNTEAFF. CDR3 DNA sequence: TGCGCCAGCAGCTTGGGACAGACGAACACTGAAGCTTTCTTT.

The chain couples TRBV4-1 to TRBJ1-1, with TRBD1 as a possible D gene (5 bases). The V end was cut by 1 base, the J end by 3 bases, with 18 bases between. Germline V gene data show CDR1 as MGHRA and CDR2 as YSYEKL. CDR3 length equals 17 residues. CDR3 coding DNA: TGCGCCAGCAGCCAAGCGGGACTCCAAAAAGGGGACACTGAAGCTTTCTTT. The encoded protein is CASSQAGLQKGDTEAFF.

The CDR3 nucleotides are TGTGCCAGCAGCGTATTCGGGACTCCTGAGACCCAGTACTTC. Residues: CASSVFGTPETQYF. V gene TRBV9 combines with J gene TRBJ2-5, with a tentative D call TRBD2 (6 bases). The V gene's germline CDR1 is SGDLS and CDR2 YYNGEE. With 1 base removed from V and 5 bases from J, the gap between germline ends came to 12 bases. CDR3 length equals 14 residues.

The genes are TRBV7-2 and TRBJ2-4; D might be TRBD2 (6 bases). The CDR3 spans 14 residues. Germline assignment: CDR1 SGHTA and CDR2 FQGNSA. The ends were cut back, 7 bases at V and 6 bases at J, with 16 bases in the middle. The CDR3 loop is CASTSGVSTNIQYF. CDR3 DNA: TGTGCCAGCACTTCGGGAGTCAGCACAAACATTCAGTACTTC.

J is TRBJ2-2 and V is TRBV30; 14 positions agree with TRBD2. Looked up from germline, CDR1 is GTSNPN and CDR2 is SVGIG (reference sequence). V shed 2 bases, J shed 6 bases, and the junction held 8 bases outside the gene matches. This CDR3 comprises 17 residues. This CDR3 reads CAWSSVQGLAGAGELFF. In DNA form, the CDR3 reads TGTGCCTGGAGTAGTGTACAGGGACTAGCGGGAGCCGGGGAGCTGTTTTTT. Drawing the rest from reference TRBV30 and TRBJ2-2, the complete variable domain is SQTIHQWPATLVQPVGSPLSLECTVEGTSNPNLYWYRQAAGRGLQLLFYSVGIGQISSEVPQNLSASRPQDRQFILSSKKLLLSDSGFYLCAWSSVQGLAGAGELFFGEGSRLTVL.

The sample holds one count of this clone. CDR3 region: CASSVDRENTDTQYF. The CDR3 nucleotides read TGTGCCAGCAGCGTAGACCGAGAAAACACAGATACGCAGTATTTT. The chain employs TRBV9 and TRBJ2-3, with D unresolved. The CDR3 length is 15 residues. CDR1 is SGDLS and CDR2 is YYNGEE in the germline V gene. The germline V and J ends were trimmed by 0 bases and 2 bases, with 10 bases remaining between them.

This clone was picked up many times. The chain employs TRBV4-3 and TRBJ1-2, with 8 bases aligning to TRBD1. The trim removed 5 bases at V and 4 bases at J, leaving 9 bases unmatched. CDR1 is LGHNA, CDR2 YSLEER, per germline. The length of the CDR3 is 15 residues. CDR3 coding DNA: TGCGCCAGCAGCTCCACGGGACAGGCGACCTATGGCTACACCTTC. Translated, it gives CASSSTGQATYGYTF.

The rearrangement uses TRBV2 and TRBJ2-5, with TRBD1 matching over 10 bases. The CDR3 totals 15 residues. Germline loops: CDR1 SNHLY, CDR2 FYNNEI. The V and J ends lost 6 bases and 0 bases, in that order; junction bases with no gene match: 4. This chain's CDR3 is CASRGTGAYQETQYF. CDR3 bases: TGTGCCAGCAGAGGGACAGGGGCCTACCAAGAGACCCAGTACTTC.

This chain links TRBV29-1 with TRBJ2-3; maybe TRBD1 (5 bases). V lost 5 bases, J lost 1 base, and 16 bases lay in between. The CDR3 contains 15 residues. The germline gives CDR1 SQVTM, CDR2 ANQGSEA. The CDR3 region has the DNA TGCAGCGTTCAGGGCAGGGTGAAAGGCACAGATACGCAGTATTTT. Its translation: CSVQGRVKGTDTQYF.

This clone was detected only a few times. This CDR3 is CASSQDRWAQPQHF. CDR3 in DNA: TGCGCCAGCAGCCAAGATCGTTGGGCTCAGCCCCAGCATTTT. The chain has TRBV4-3 and TRBJ1-5; D gene unclear. The V and J ends lost 0 bases and 6 bases respectively, with 9 bases between them. The germline V gene encodes CDR1 LGHNA and CDR2 YSLEER. The CDR3 is 14 amino acids.

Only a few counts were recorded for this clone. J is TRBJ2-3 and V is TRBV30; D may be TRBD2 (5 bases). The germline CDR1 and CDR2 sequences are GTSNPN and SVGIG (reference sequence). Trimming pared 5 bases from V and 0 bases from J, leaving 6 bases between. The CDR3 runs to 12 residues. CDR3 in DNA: TGTGCCTGGGGAGGAAGCACAGATACGCAGTATTTT. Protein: CAWGGSTDTQYF.

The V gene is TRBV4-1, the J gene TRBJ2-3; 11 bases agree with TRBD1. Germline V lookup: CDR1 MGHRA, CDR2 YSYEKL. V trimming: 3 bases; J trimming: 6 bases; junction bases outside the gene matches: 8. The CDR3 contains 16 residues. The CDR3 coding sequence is TGCGCCAGCAGCCATTACGGACAGGGGGCCAGGGATACGCAGTATTTT. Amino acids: CASSHYGQGARDTQYF.

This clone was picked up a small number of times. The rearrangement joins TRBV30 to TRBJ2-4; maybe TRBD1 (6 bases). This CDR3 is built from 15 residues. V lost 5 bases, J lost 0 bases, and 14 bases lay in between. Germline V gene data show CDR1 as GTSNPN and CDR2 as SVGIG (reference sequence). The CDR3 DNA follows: TGTGCCTGGGGGGCAGGACAGCTAGCCAAAAACATTCAGTACTTC. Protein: CAWGAGQLAKNIQYF. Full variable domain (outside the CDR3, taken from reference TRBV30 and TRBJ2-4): SQTIHQWPATLVQPVGSPLSLECTVEGTSNPNLYWYRQAAGRGLQLLFYSVGIGQISSEVPQNLSASRPQDRQFILSSKKLLLSDSGFYLCAWGAGQLAKNIQYFGAGTRLSVL.

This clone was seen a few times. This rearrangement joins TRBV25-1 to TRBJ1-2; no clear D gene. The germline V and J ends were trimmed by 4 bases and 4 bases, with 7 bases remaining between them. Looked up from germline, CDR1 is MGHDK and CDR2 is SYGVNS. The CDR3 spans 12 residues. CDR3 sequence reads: CASSGGGYGYTF. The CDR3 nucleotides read TGTGCCAGCAGTGGGGGAGGCTATGGCTACACCTTC.